The rows below give T cell receptor beta chains drawn from one sample of a study of blood T cells in healthy people across ages. TCRdb reanalysed the 5' RACE reads using MiXCR and keeps one entry per CDR3 protein. The table shows 1.5 million to 2 million distinct CDR3 sequences, with roughly 28% occurring only once. What was sequenced was blood. The receptors were gathered from a woman in her 30s in good health. Each CDR3 is given with its conserved first and last residue. A D gene is named only where the DNA matches it firmly. The size of a clone is reported for some rows only, either as once, few or many, or as a class for expanded clones.

abundance,j_gene,d_gene,v_gene,CDR3aa,CDR3nt
NA,TRBJ2-1,NA,TRBV7-9,CASSLVPSNKEQFF,TGTGCCAGCAGCTTAGTCCCTAGCAACAAAGAGCAGTTCTTC
NA,TRBJ1-2,NA,TRBV20-1,CSARDPEGPSGYTF,TGCAGTGCTAGAGATCCCGAGGGACCGAGCGGCTACACCTTC
few,TRBJ2-7,NA,TRBV29-1,CSVAHSEGEAYEQYF,TGCAGCGTTGCACATAGTGAGGGGGAGGCCTACGAGCAGTACTTC
NA,TRBJ2-3,TRBD2,TRBV7-9,CAGSLTTSGASTDTQYF,TGTGCCGGCAGCTTAACGACTAGCGGGGCCAGCACAGATACGCAGTATTTT
NA,TRBJ2-1,NA,TRBV20-1,CSETDEVGEQFF,TGCAGTGAGACTGACGAAGTCGGTGAGCAGTTCTTC
few,TRBJ2-5,NA,TRBV6-6,CASSYSEWQTQYF,TGTGCCAGCAGTTACTCGGAGTGGCAGACCCAGTACTTC
few,TRBJ2-6,NA,TRBV7-2,CASSPQLSGANVLTF,TGTGCCAGCAGCCCACAGCTCTCTGGGGCCAACGTCCTGACTTTC
once,TRBJ2-6,TRBD1,TRBV4-1,CASSQRQDRGESGANVQTF,TGCGCCAGCAGCCAACGCCAAGACAGGGGAGAATCTGGGGCCAACGTCCAGACTTTC
many,TRBJ2-5,NA,TRBV20-1,CSARLRVGQETQYF,TGCAGTGCTAGACTGCGTGTTGGGCAAGAGACCCAGTACTTC
many,TRBJ2-7,NA,TRBV5-1,CASSPGGVSYEQYF,TGCGCCAGCAGCCCGGGGGGCGTCTCCTACGAGCAGTACTTC
NA,TRBJ2-3,TRBD2,TRBV20-1,CSAPPSSGRETDTQYF,TGCAGTGCCCCCCCCTCTAGCGGGAGAGAAACAGATACGCAGTATTTT
few,TRBJ2-5,NA,TRBV5-5,CASSLGAGVGETQYF,TGTGCCAGCAGCTTGGGGGCAGGGGTTGGAGAGACCCAGTACTTC
few,TRBJ2-7,NA,TRBV7-2,CAISLEGLYEQYF,TGTGCCATCAGCTTAGAGGGACTTTACGAGCAGTACTTC
once,TRBJ2-2,TRBD1,TRBV5-1,CASTSGTGETGELFF,TGCGCCAGCACCTCGGGGACAGGGGAAACCGGGGAGCTGTTTTTT
few,TRBJ1-6,TRBD1,TRBV6-6,CASSSPGQGRSPLHF,TGTGCCAGCAGTTCCCCGGGACAGGGGCGTTCACCCCTCCACTTT
NA,TRBJ2-2,NA,TRBV28,CASSPPRPGELFF,TGTGCCAGCAGTCCCCCTAGGCCCGGGGAGCTGTTTTTT
few,TRBJ1-1,TRBD1,TRBV7-9,CASSTQGSTEAFF,TGTGCCAGCAGCACACAGGGGTCCACTGAAGCTTTCTTT
NA,TRBJ1-3,NA,TRBV16,CASSQSPGAVSGNTIYF,TGTGCCAGCAGCCAATCACCAGGAGCGGTCTCTGGAAACACCATATATTTT
NA,TRBJ1-2,NA,TRBV18,CASSPRPGHGYTF,TGTGCCAGCTCACCGCGCCCTGGCCATGGCTACACCTTC
NA,TRBJ2-3,NA,TRBV24-1,CATSGRGTHSTDTQYF,TGTGCCACCAGTGGCCGAGGGACCCATAGCACAGATACGCAGTATTTT
few,TRBJ1-4,TRBD1,TRBV5-6,CASSSSTGLSEKLFF,TGTGCCAGCAGCTCCTCGACAGGGTTGAGTGAAAAACTGTTTTTT
few,TRBJ2-1,TRBD1,TRBV29-1,CSVEPQGQTYNEQFF,TGCAGCGTTGAACCACAGGGACAGACCTACAATGAGCAGTTCTTC
once,TRBJ2-1,TRBD1,TRBV12-3/TRBV12-4,CASSSSGGLGTQFF,TGTGCCAGCAGTTCTTCAGGGGGCCTTGGGACCCAGTTCTTC
NA,TRBJ2-7,TRBD1,TRBV15,CATSGGGDRGYEQYF,TGTGCCACCAGCGGAGGGGGGGACAGGGGCTACGAGCAGTACTTC
once,TRBJ2-7,NA,TRBV12-3/TRBV12-4,CASSFTESSYGQYF,TGTGCCAGCAGTTTTACGGAAAGCTCCTACGGACAGTACTTC
NA,TRBJ1-4,TRBD1,TRBV2,CASSEMGQGSKLFF,TGTGCCAGCAGTGAAATGGGACAGGGAAGCAAACTGTTTTTT
NA,TRBJ2-2,TRBD2,TRBV5-1,CASSLRAGVDTGELFF,TGCGCCAGCAGCTTGAGAGCGGGGGTAGACACCGGGGAGCTGTTTTTT
few,TRBJ2-1,NA,TRBV12-3/TRBV12-4,CASSLSTNYNEQFF,TGTGCCAGCAGTTTATCTACAAACTACAATGAGCAGTTCTTC
NA,TRBJ1-3,NA,TRBV28,CASSLRQFGNTIYF,TGTGCCAGCAGTTTAAGGCAGTTCGGAAACACCATATATTTT
NA,TRBJ2-4,NA,TRBV11-2,CASSLFALGAKYF,NA
NA,TRBJ2-1,TRBD2,TRBV7-9,CASSVSGSPNEQFF,TGTGCCAGCAGCGTTAGCGGGAGTCCGAATGAGCAGTTCTTC
few,TRBJ1-1,NA,TRBV7-8,CASSRNGPRRTEAFF,TGTGCCAGCAGCCGAAATGGGCCTAGGAGGACTGAAGCTTTCTTT
few,TRBJ1-4,NA,TRBV4-1,CASSHTGHKGHEKLFF,TGCGCCAGCAGCCATACGGGCCACAAAGGGCATGAAAAACTGTTTTTT
NA,TRBJ2-5,TRBD2,TRBV6-6,CASSYASGKPETQYF,TGTGCCAGCAGTTACGCTAGCGGGAAACCGGAGACCCAGTACTTC
many,TRBJ1-2,NA,TRBV7-9,CASSRAGGARPYYGYTF,TGTGCCAGCAGCCGTGCGGGCGGGGCCAGACCTTACTATGGCTACACCTTC
NA,TRBJ1-6,TRBD1,TRBV2,CASSEGTGGSPRHF,TGTGCCAGCAGTGAAGGGACAGGGGGTTCACCCCGCCACTTT
many,TRBJ2-5,TRBD2,TRBV4-1,CASSSREGETQYF,TGCGCCAGCAGCTCGAGGGAGGGGGAGACCCAGTACTTC
NA,TRBJ2-5,NA,TRBV2,CASSAGPAGTQYF,TGTGCCAGCAGTGCGGGTCCCGCGGGGACCCAGTACTTC
many,TRBJ2-1,TRBD2,TRBV7-2,CASSITGTSGMYNEQFF,TGTGCCAGCAGCATCACCGGGACTAGCGGGATGTACAATGAGCAGTTCTTC
NA,TRBJ1-6,NA,TRBV7-6,CASSRDWNNSPLHF,TGTGCCAGCAGCAGAGACTGGAATAATTCACCCCTCCACTTT
few,TRBJ2-3,NA,TRBV3-1,CASSQDRVGMDTSTDTQYF,TGTGCCAGCAGCCAAGATCGGGTAGGAATGGACACCAGCACAGATACGCAGTATTTT
few,TRBJ2-7,TRBD2,TRBV5-1,CASRSGLGYYEQYF,TGCGCCAGCAGATCGGGACTAGGATACTACGAGCAGTACTTC
NA,TRBJ2-3,TRBD2,TRBV3-1,CASSQDQLAGSTDTQYF,TGTGCCAGCAGCCAAGATCAACTAGCGGGAAGCACAGATACGCAGTATTTT
many,TRBJ2-7,TRBD2,TRBV29-1,CSVETGTSAVYEQYF,TGCAGCGTTGAAACCGGGACTAGCGCCGTCTACGAGCAGTACTTC
NA,TRBJ2-1,NA,TRBV7-2,CASSFSREFYNEQFF,TGTGCCAGCAGCTTCTCCCGGGAGTTCTACAATGAGCAGTTCTTC
NA,TRBJ2-2,NA,TRBV9,CASSTQTGNTGELFF,TGTGCCAGCAGCACGCAGACAGGGAACACCGGGGAGCTGTTTTTT
NA,TRBJ2-5,TRBD1,TRBV24-1,CATSDGQGGETQYF,TGTGCCACCAGTGATGGACAGGGGGGAGAGACCCAGTACTTC
few,TRBJ2-1,NA,TRBV19,CASSIEYGSLSPYNEQFF,TGTGCCAGTAGTATTGAGTACGGGTCTCTCAGCCCCTACAATGAGCAGTTCTTC
few,TRBJ2-7,TRBD2,TRBV2,CASSRAGGISYEQYF,TGTGCCAGCAGCAGAGCGGGGGGGATCTCCTACGAGCAGTACTTC
NA,TRBJ1-5,TRBD1,TRBV5-1,CASSLTPDRVQPQHF,TGCGCCAGCAGCTTGACTCCCGACAGGGTTCAGCCCCAGCATTTT
NA,TRBJ2-1,NA,TRBV6-2/TRBV6-3,CASSYSLDLGEQFF,TGTGCCAGCAGTTACTCGCTAGACTTGGGTGAGCAGTTCTTC
NA,TRBJ1-1,NA,TRBV12-3/TRBV12-4,CASSTIAGSEAFF,TGTGCCAGCAGCACGATCGCAGGGTCTGAAGCTTTCTTT
NA,TRBJ2-3,NA,TRBV15,CATSGQGPTDTQYF,TGTGCCACCAGCGGGCAGGGGCCCACAGATACGCAGTATTTT
NA,TRBJ2-7,TRBD2,TRBV6-2/TRBV6-3,CASSYSGTRLTYEQYF,TGTGCCAGCAGTTACTCTGGGACTAGGTTGACCTACGAGCAGTACTTC
few,TRBJ2-1,TRBD2,TRBV12-3/TRBV12-4,CASGGRRYNEQFF,TGTGCCAGCGGCGGGAGAAGGTACAATGAGCAGTTCTTC
NA,TRBJ2-1,TRBD1,TRBV6-6,CASSWNRDREYNEQFF,TGTGCCAGCAGTTGGAACCGGGACAGAGAGTACAATGAGCAGTTCTTC
many,TRBJ2-3,TRBD2,TRBV7-2,CASRLAGDTDTQYF,TGTGCCAGCCGTCTAGCGGGGGACACAGATACGCAGTATTTT
NA,TRBJ2-3,NA,TRBV5-1,CASSLDNTSTDTQYF,TGCGCCAGCAGCTTGGATAACACATCCACAGATACGCAGTATTTT